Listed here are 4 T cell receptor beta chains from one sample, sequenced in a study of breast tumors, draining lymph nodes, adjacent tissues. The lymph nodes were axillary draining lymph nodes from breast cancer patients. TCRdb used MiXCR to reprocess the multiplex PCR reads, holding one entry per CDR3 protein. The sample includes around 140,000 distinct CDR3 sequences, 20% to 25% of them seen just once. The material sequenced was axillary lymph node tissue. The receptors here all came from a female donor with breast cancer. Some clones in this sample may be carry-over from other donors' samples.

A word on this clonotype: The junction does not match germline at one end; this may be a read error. CDR3 residues: CASSIDRARSNRPQHF. CDR3 DNA sequence: TGTGCCAGTAGTATCGACAGGGCGCGTAGCAATCGGCCCCAGCATTTT. The genes are TRBV19 and TRBJ1-5; 7 bases align to TRBD1. The CDR3 runs to 16 residues. CDR1 LNHDA and CDR2 SQIVND come from the germline V gene (reference sequence).

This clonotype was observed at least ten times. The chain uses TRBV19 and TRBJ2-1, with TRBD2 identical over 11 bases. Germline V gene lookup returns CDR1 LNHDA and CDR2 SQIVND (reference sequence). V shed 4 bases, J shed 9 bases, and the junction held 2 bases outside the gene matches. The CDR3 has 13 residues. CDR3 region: CASSKLAGAEQFF. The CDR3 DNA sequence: TGTGCCAGTAGTAAACTAGCGGGAGCTGAGCAGTTCTTC. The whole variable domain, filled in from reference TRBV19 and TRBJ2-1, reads DGGITQSPKYLFRKEGQNVTLSCEQNLNHDAMYWYRQDPGQGLRLIYYSQIVNDFQKGDIAEGYSVSREKKESFPLTVTSAQKNPTAFYLCASSKLAGAEQFFGPGTRLTVL.

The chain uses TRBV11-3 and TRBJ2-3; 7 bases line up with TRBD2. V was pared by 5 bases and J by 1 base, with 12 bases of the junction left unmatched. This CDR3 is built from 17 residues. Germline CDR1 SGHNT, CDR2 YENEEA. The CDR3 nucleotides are TGTGCCAGCAGCCCCCGGACTAGTGGAGTTCGCACAGATACGCAGTATTTT. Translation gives CASSPRTSGVRTDTQYF. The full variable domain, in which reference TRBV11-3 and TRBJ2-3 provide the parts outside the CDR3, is EAGVVQSPRYKIIEKKQPVAFWCNPISGHNTLYWYLQNLGQGPELLIRYENEEAVDDSQLPKDRFSAERLKGVDSTLKIQPAELGDSAVYLCASSPRTSGVRTDTQYFGPGTRLTVL.

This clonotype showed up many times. The CDR3 is CASSQDGPWEQYF. The CDR3 coding sequence is TGTGCCAGCAGCCAAGACGGGCCGTGGGAGCAGTACTTC. This chain connects TRBV14 to TRBJ2-7; no clear D gene. The CDR3 consists of 13 residues. The V gene lost 0 bases and the J gene lost 7 bases, with 10 bases spanning the gap. CDR1 and CDR2 (germline): SGHDN, FVKESK.